One T cell receptor beta chain is described in this entry. This specimen comes from a study of T cell changes during pregnancy in multiple sclerosis. Germline values: CDR1 SEHNR, CDR2 FQNEAQ (reference sequence). CDR3 length: 18 residues. Trimming cost V 6 bases and J 6 bases, with 28 bases left between them. Here immunoSEQ multiplex PCR was the method, and the copy in TCRdb shows in-frame clones only, minus some. The top ten clones hold roughly 2% of a sample with approximately 71,000 clones, more than 90% of them seen once. The TCR was taken from a female donor with multiple sclerosis, enrolled in a pregnancy study. The sequences come from peripheral blood, collected in the second trimester of pregnancy. The V and J genes are TRBV7-9 and TRBJ2-3; D perhaps matches TRBD2 (5 bases). In nucleotides, the CDR3 is TGTGCCAGCAGATTAACAGTGTCTGGCGGGCCCGCAATCGATACGCAGTATTTT. It codes for CASRLTVSGGPAIDTQYF.